Shown below are 20 T cell receptor beta chains from a single sample sequenced in a study of blood T cells in healthy people across ages. A second about 7 to 12 cycle PCR used barcoded and J-beta primers. MiXCR, run by TCRdb on the 5' RACE reads, gives a single entry per CDR3 protein. The data contain 1.4 million to 1.5 million distinct CDR3 sequences, 42% of them singletons. Sequenced input: blood. The source of these receptors is a woman between 18 and 30 years old in good health.

J is TRBJ2-1 and V is TRBV9; D possibly corresponds to TRBD2 (5 bases). The CDR3 extends over 15 amino acids. The V end lost 3 bases, the J end lost 4 bases, and 14 bases lay between the germline ends. Looked up from germline, CDR1 is SGDLS and CDR2 is YYNGEE. This chain's CDR3 is CASSGRLPHYNEQFF. The CDR3 nucleotides are TGTGCCAGCAGCGGACGACTACCCCATTACAATGAGCAGTTCTTC.

V gene TRBV11-2 combines with J gene TRBJ2-4, with TRBD2 matching 10 bases. CDR3 length: 15 amino acids. Germline V CDR1 and CDR2: SGHAT, FQNNGV. The ends lost 2 bases at V and 8 bases at J; junction bases unmatched: 6. The CDR3: CASSLSGGLADIQYF. CDR3 nucleotides: TGTGCCAGCAGCTTATCGGGCGGACTAGCGGACATTCAGTACTTC. Based on the CDR3 plus reference TRBV11-2 and TRBJ2-4, the full variable domain is EAGVAQSPRYKIIEKRQSVAFWCNPISGHATLYWYQQILGQGPKLLIQFQNNGVVDDSQLPKDRFSAERLKGVDSTLKIQPAKLEDSAVYLCASSLSGGLADIQYFGAGTRLSVL.

V gene TRBV12-3 or TRBV12-4 combines with J gene TRBJ1-4, with D tentatively TRBD1 (6 bases). Trimming removed 3 bases at V and 4 bases at J, with 12 bases between. This CDR3 has 15 amino acids. This chain's CDR3 is CASSLAGGGNEKLFF. The DNA of the CDR3 is TGTGCCAGCAGTTTGGCGGGGGGCGGTAATGAAAAACTGTTTTTT.

The chain employs TRBV30 and TRBJ2-7; 8 bases agree with TRBD1. This CDR3 comprises 15 residues. Looked up from germline, CDR1 is GTSNPN and CDR2 is SVGIG (reference sequence). Trimming at V came to 2 bases and at J to 6 bases, leaving 12 bases not matched to a gene. This CDR3 is CAWSLSGQGASEQYF. CDR3 in DNA: TGTGCCTGGAGTCTCTCCGGGCAGGGGGCCTCCGAGCAGTACTTC. The full variable domain, with the rest looked up from reference TRBV30 and TRBJ2-7, is SQTIHQWPATLVQPVGSPLSLECTVEGTSNPNLYWYRQAAGRGLQLLFYSVGIGQISSEVPQNLSASRPQDRQFILSSKKLLLSDSGFYLCAWSLSGQGASEQYFGPGTRLTVT.

The chain joins TRBV5-1 to TRBJ1-1; D possibly corresponds to TRBD1 (5 bases). Between the trimmed V and J ends, which lost 1 base and 1 base, there was a span of 17 bases. Germline CDR1 is SGHRS and CDR2 is YFSETQ. The CDR3 length is 17 residues. The CDR3 nucleotides are TGCGCCAGCAGCTTGTTAGCGGGTGGGGGGAAGAACACTGAAGCTTTCTTT. Its translation: CASSLLAGGGKNTEAFF.

This clonotype was observed a few times. This chain links TRBV27 with TRBJ1-5; 9 bases align to TRBD1. Germline trimming cut 6 bases from V and 0 bases from J; bases unmatched to any gene: 6. Per the germline V gene, CDR1 is MNHEY and CDR2 is SMNVEV (reference sequence). The CDR3 loop spans 16 amino acids. The CDR3 loop is CASSPRGQGSNQPQHF. Written as DNA, the CDR3 is TGTGCCAGCAGCCCAAGGGGACAGGGTAGCAATCAGCCCCAGCATTTT.

CDR3 loop: CASSKSGSEQYF. The CDR3 DNA sequence: TGTGCCAGCAGCAAATCGGGGTCCGAGCAGTACTTC. This sequence joins TRBV21-1 and TRBJ2-7. TRBV21-1 is an annotated pseudogene. The CDR3 covers 12 residues.

This clonotype was seen ten or more times. The chain combines TRBV20-1 with TRBJ1-5; D call uncertain. Per the germline V gene, CDR1 is DFQATT and CDR2 is SNEGSKA (reference sequence). The CDR3 extends over 13 amino acids. Trimming left V 3 bases short and J 2 bases short, with 8 bases between. The CDR3, as DNA: TGCAGTGCTAGGGTGGGTGGCAATCAGCCCCAGCATTTT. Its translation: CSARVGGNQPQHF.

This clonotype was seen only a few times. This sequence joins TRBV27 and TRBJ2-7; 10 bases map to TRBD2. J gave up 7 bases and V 5 bases, and 11 bases lay outside the gene matches. The V gene's germline CDR1 is MNHEY and CDR2 SMNVEV (reference sequence). This CDR3 has 15 residues. The CDR3 DNA reads as TGTGCCAGCAGTCGGAACGGACTAGCGGCCGGGGAGCAGTACTTC. Protein sequence: CASSRNGLAAGEQYF.

The chain recombines TRBV24-1 with TRBJ2-7, with 11 bases fitting TRBD1. V dropped 2 bases and J dropped 0; count of bases not matched to a gene: 8. The CDR3 loop spans 18 amino acids. Germline assignment: CDR1 KGHDR and CDR2 SFDVKD. CDR3 residues: CATSDSTLGTGGSYEQYF. CDR3 coding DNA: TGTGCCACCAGTGATTCTACGCTCGGGACAGGGGGCTCCTACGAGCAGTACTTC.

This chain connects TRBV28 to TRBJ1-1; 7 nucleotides agree with TRBD1. The V and J ends lost 7 bases and 10 bases, in that order; junction bases with no gene match: 6. The CDR3 contains 11 residues. Per germline, CDR1 MDHEN and CDR2 SYDVKM. The CDR3 region is CASTRQGVAFF. Here the CDR3 DNA reads TGTGCCAGCACCCGACAGGGTGTAGCTTTCTTT.

The rearrangement joins TRBV10-3 to TRBJ1-1; possible D gene TRBD1, 5 bases. Per the germline V gene, CDR1 is ENHRY and CDR2 is SYGVKD. Trimming removed 4 bases from V and 6 bases from J, with 18 bases in between. The CDR3 is 15 residues long. DNA of the CDR3: TGTGCCATCAGTGCCCTCTCCGTCGAAGGGGCTGAAGCTTTCTTT. It encodes CAISALSVEGAEAFF.

This clonotype was recorded a few times. Here the CDR3 DNA reads TGTGCCAGCAGTTACATGGGACAGGGGAATTCGGGCGGCTACACCTTC. As protein: CASSYMGQGNSGGYTF. The chain is built from TRBV6-2 or TRBV6-3 and TRBJ1-2; 10 nucleotides agree with TRBD1. The J segment lost 8 bases and the V segment lost 2 bases, leaving 11 bases of the junction unmatched. Per germline, CDR1 MNHEY and CDR2 SVGEGT. The CDR3 is 16 residues long.

In DNA, the CDR3 is TGCAGAGGCGGGTGGGCAAGGGAGCAGTACTTC. As protein: CRGGWAREQYF. The gene calls are TRBV20-1 and TRBJ2-7, with a weak D call TRBD2 (5 bases). Germline V lookup: CDR1 DFQATT, CDR2 SNEGSKA (reference sequence). This CDR3 has 11 residues.

This chain connects TRBV20-1 to TRBJ2-5; D is undetermined. This CDR3 comprises 14 residues. Trimming took off 1 base at V and 5 bases at J, with 14 bases between the two ends. Germline CDR1 DFQATT, CDR2 SNEGSKA (reference sequence). The CDR3 nucleotides read TGCAGTGCTAGAGTTCGTGGAGCCGAGGAGACCCAGTACTTC. As protein: CSARVRGAEETQYF.

The chain couples TRBV28 to TRBJ2-7; no firm D call. The CDR3 covers 13 residues. CDR1 and CDR2 (germline): MDHEN, SYDVKM. Trimming stripped 5 bases from V and 7 bases from J, with 15 bases between. The CDR3 sequence is CASSPPKGYEQYF. CDR3 in DNA: TGTGCCAGCAGTCCACCCAAGGGCTATGAGCAGTACTTC. The full variable domain, completed using reference TRBV28 and TRBJ2-7, is DVKVTQSSRYLVKRTGEKVFLECVQDMDHENMFWYRQDPGLGLRLIYFSYDVKMKEKGDIPEGYSVSREKKERFSLILESASTNQTSMYLCASSPPKGYEQYFGPGTRLTVT.

J is TRBJ2-5 and V is TRBV7-2; TRBD2 aligns across 11 bases. Germline V gives CDR1 SGHTA, CDR2 FQGNSA. The CDR3 has 18 residues. After removal of 1 base from V and 5 bases from J, the junction contained 12 bases not matched to a gene. The CDR3 spells CASSLVLAGASSRETQYF. The DNA of the CDR3 is TGTGCCAGCAGCTTAGTACTAGCGGGGGCCTCCAGCCGGGAGACCCAGTACTTC. Supplemented by reference TRBV7-2 and TRBJ2-5, the full variable domain reads GAGVSQSPSNKVTEKGKDVELRCDPISGHTALYWYRQSLGQGLEFLIYFQGNSAPDKSGLPSDRFSAERTGGSVSTLTIQRTQQEDSAVYLCASSLVLAGASSRETQYFGPGTRLLVL.

Turning to this clonotype: One base away lies a much larger clone, so this may be a sequencing read error. The chain employs TRBV2 and TRBJ2-2, with TRBD1 matching over 11 bases. The ends lost 4 bases at V and 6 bases at J; junction bases unmatched: 1. CDR3 length equals 14 residues. Per germline, CDR1 SNHLY and CDR2 FYNNEI. The CDR3 loop reads CASSGGQGAGELFF. The DNA of the CDR3 is TGTGCCAGCAGTGGGGGACAGGGGGCCGGGGAGCTGTTTTTT.

V is TRBV7-6 and J is TRBJ2-3, with TRBD1 as a possible D gene (6 bases). Germline CDR1 is SGHVS and CDR2 is FNYEAQ. The CDR3 loop spans 15 amino acids. With 5 bases removed from V and 1 base from J, the gap between germline ends came to 13 bases. The CDR3 coding sequence is TGTGCCAGCAGCGAAACAGGGTCGGGCACAGATACGCAGTATTTT. This codes for CASSETGSGTDTQYF. Using reference TRBV7-6 and TRBJ2-3 for the parts outside the CDR3, the full variable domain is GAGVSQSPRYKVTKRGQDVALRCDPISGHVSLYWYRQALGQGPEFLTYFNYEAQQDKSGLPNDRFSAERPEGSISTLTIQRTEQRDSAMYRCASSETGSGTDTQYFGPGTRLTVL.

As regards this clonotype: A junction boundary mismatches the germline segment, possibly from a read error. The rearrangement uses TRBV7-9 and TRBJ2-7; TRBD1 might be the D (6 bases). The length of the CDR3 is 13 residues. Germline assignment: CDR1 SEHNR and CDR2 FQNEAQ (reference sequence). The CDR3: CASSVAQGNEQYF. In nucleotides, the CDR3 is TGTGCCAGCAGCGTAGCACAGGGAAACGAGCAGTACTTC.